This TCR beta chain was sequenced in a study of OX40 agonist ivuxolimab in advanced cancers. Across the whole study: Ivuxolimab, an agonistic anti-OX40 (CD134) antibody, was given to patients.

The study's findings and limits: CD8+ T cells (on average) carried more expanded clones than CD4+ T cells. Normalized T-cell clonal expansion was also low in a subset of nonresponders.

Samples were taken at baseline and on day 1 of cycles 4 and 7. The sample holds one count of this clone. As yet, its antigen is unknown. Other DNA sequences from this sample encode an identical CDR3 as well. CDR3 length: 15 residues. The germline V gene has CDR1 MNHEY and CDR2 SVGAGI. V lost 0 bases, J lost 4 bases, and 7 bases lay in between. Using immunoSEQ multiplex PCR, the repertoire was profiled, and TCRdb retains in-frame clones only, with some absent. The sample has about 60,000 clones; roughly nine tenths are singletons. The genes are TRBV6-5 and TRBJ2-6; no clear D gene. The receptor was isolated from an adult with an advanced solid tumor such as melanoma, head and neck, liver or kidney cancer. The sequenced sample was CD4+ or CD8+ T cells sorted from blood, obtained in a trial of the OX40 agonist ivuxolimab. In DNA, the CDR3 is TGTGCCAGCAGTTACTCCGGATCGGGGGCCAACGTCCTGACTTTC. Encoded protein: CASSYSGSGANVLTF.